This passage covers 18 T cell receptor beta chains from one sample sequenced in a study of blood T cells in healthy people across ages. Alongside a J-beta primer mix, a sample-barcoded 5' primer served in a second PCR lasting roughly 7 to 11 cycles. TCRdb re-called the 5' RACE reads with MiXCR, one entry per CDR3 protein. In the table there are about 1.6 million distinct CDR3 sequences, roughly a third of which are singletons. The sequenced material came from blood. Receptors were obtained from a woman in her twenties or thirties in good health.

V and J are TRBV28 and TRBJ2-1; 8 bases agree with TRBD2. The length of the CDR3 is 16 residues. Germline assignment: CDR1 MDHEN and CDR2 SYDVKM. Unmatched junction bases numbered 15, after V lost 8 bases and J lost 6 bases. The CDR3 sequence: CASCPGGGGPGNEQFF. The CDR3 region has the DNA TGTGCCAGCTGCCCGGGAGGGGGAGGGCCCGGCAATGAGCAGTTCTTC. The complete variable domain, with remaining parts taken from reference TRBV28 and TRBJ2-1, reads DVKVTQSSRYLVKRTGEKVFLECVQDMDHENMFWYRQDPGLGLRLIYFSYDVKMKEKGDIPEGYSVSREKKERFSLILESASTNQTSMYLCASCPGGGGPGNEQFFGPGTRLTVL.

The CDR3 nucleotides read TGTGCCACCAGCAGAACAGTGGCCCCCTACGAGCAGTACTTC. It translates to CATSRTVAPYEQYF. V is TRBV15 and J is TRBJ2-7; D is undetermined. In germline, CDR1 is LNHNV, CDR2 YYDKDF (reference sequence). V lost 2 bases, J lost 2 bases, and 10 bases lay in between. The CDR3 runs 14 residues.

This clonotype was seen more than once but under ten times. The chain carries TRBV20-1 and TRBJ2-3; 7 bases fit TRBD2. V shed 3 bases and J 3 bases; nucleotides not matched to a gene: 6. Germline values: CDR1 DFQATT, CDR2 SNEGSKA (reference sequence). The CDR3 is 14 residues long. In nucleotides, the CDR3 is TGCAGTGCTAGGGGGAGGGAGAGGACAGATACGCAGTATTTT. This translates into CSARGRERTDTQYF.

The chain has TRBV2 and TRBJ2-3; 11 bases align to TRBD2. Germline trimming cut 5 bases from V and 0 bases from J; bases unmatched to any gene: 4. This CDR3 has 16 amino acids. Germline CDR1 reads SNHLY; CDR2 reads FYNNEI. Written as DNA, the CDR3 is TGTGCCAGCAGTTACTCTAGCGGGGGGAGCACAGATACGCAGTATTTT. Protein sequence: CASSYSSGGSTDTQYF.

The chain uses TRBV7-2 and TRBJ1-2; D gene ambiguous. The CDR3 has 15 residues. Germline V gene sequence: CDR1 SGHTA, CDR2 FQGNSA. Trimming removed 3 bases at V and 7 bases at J, with 18 bases between. The CDR3 reads CASSFDPQGRSGYTF. As DNA, the CDR3 is TGTGCCAGCAGCTTCGACCCACAAGGCCGCAGTGGCTACACCTTC.

This chain joins TRBV30 and TRBJ2-1; D possibly corresponds to TRBD2 (5 bases). The CDR3 is made up of 12 amino acids. Trimming cost V 5 bases and J 4 bases, with 9 bases left between them. The germline CDR1 and CDR2 sequences are GTSNPN and SVGIG (reference sequence). As DNA, the CDR3 is TGTGCCTGGGATCTAGCTTACAATGAGCAGTTCTTC. Translated, it gives CAWDLAYNEQFF.

This clonotype has a count of ten or more. The chain combines TRBV29-1 with TRBJ2-7; D uncertain. The CDR3 length is 12 residues. Trimming removed 8 bases at V and 0 bases at J, with 11 bases between. Germline V lookup: CDR1 SQVTM, CDR2 ANQGSEA. CDR3 in DNA: TGCAGCTCTTTAGATATCTCCTACGAGCAGTACTTC. It translates to CSSLDISYEQYF.

The chain uses TRBV9 and TRBJ2-2; 7 bases are shared with TRBD1. Germline lookup yields CDR1 SGDLS and CDR2 YYNGEE. Losses at the gene ends were 7 bases for V and 3 bases for J; bases not matched to a gene: 9. The CDR3 runs 15 residues. The CDR3 is CASGQRGRDTGELFF. CDR3 bases: TGTGCCAGCGGTCAAAGGGGGCGCGACACCGGGGAGCTGTTTTTT.

In its sample, this clonotype was seen a few times. The chain employs TRBV20-1 and TRBJ2-3; 10 positions agree with TRBD1. Germline V gene data show CDR1 as DFQATT and CDR2 as SNEGSKA (reference sequence). Trimming removed 4 bases from V and 6 bases from J; junction bases left unmatched: 7. The CDR3 runs 14 residues. This CDR3 reads CSATGTGDVDTQYF. The CDR3 nucleotides read TGCAGTGCTACCGGGACAGGGGACGTGGATACGCAGTATTTT.

This clonotype has at least ten counts. The V call is TRBV27, the J call TRBJ2-7; 7 bases map to TRBD1. The CDR3 is made up of 12 amino acids. Germline loops: CDR1 MNHEY, CDR2 SMNVEV (reference sequence). V dropped 4 bases and J dropped 5; count of bases not matched to a gene: 2. The CDR3 is CASSYTGDEQYF. CDR3 sequence (DNA): TGTGCCAGCAGTTATACAGGGGACGAGCAGTACTTC.

This clonotype occurred once. A read error may produce the germline difference seen at one junction end. J is TRBJ2-1 and V is TRBV3-1; 9 bases are a match to TRBD2. The germline CDR1 and CDR2 sequences are LGHDT and YNNKEL (reference sequence). The CDR3 has 16 amino acids. The CDR3, as DNA: TGTGTCAGCAGCCAGATTTCTAGCGGGGCCGTCAATGAGCAGTTCTTC. Translated, it gives CVSSQISSGAVNEQFF.

About this clonotype itself: Given a much more abundant clone one base away, this may be a read error. The CDR3 bases are TGTGCCGTCAGTGACGCGGGACAGTTGTCTTACGAGCAGTACTTC. This encodes CAVSDAGQLSYEQYF. V usage is TRBV10-3 and J usage is TRBJ2-7; possible D gene TRBD1, 7 bases. In germline, CDR1 is ENHRY, CDR2 SYGVKD. The CDR3 has 15 residues.

The chain carries TRBV12-3 or TRBV12-4 and TRBJ2-1; D unresolved. The CDR3 runs to 11 residues. V lost 4 bases to trimming and J lost 5 bases, with 3 bases between them. Here the CDR3 reads CASSYDNEQFF. CDR3 coding DNA: TGTGCCAGCAGTTATGACAATGAGCAGTTCTTC.

The rearrangement links TRBV4-1 to TRBJ2-7; TRBD2 matches at 11 bases. Trimming took 4 bases from V and 0 from J; bases not matched to a gene: 8. The germline V gene has CDR1 MGHRA and CDR2 YSYEKL. This CDR3 has 17 amino acids. The CDR3 DNA reads as TGCGCCAGCAGCCGAAGACTAGCGGGACGCAGCTCCTACGAGCAGTACTTC. Amino acids: CASSRRLAGRSSYEQYF.

The chain couples TRBV27 to TRBJ2-1, with D possibly TRBD1 on 6 matching bases. The CDR3 is 15 residues long. Trimming removed 4 bases at V and 0 bases at J, with 10 bases between. Germline V gene sequence: CDR1 MNHEY, CDR2 SMNVEV (reference sequence). This CDR3 reads CASSSRTVSYNEQFF. The DNA for the CDR3 is TGTGCCAGCAGTTCCCGGACAGTCTCCTACAATGAGCAGTTCTTC.

The rearrangement uses TRBV5-5 and TRBJ1-2, with TRBD1 matching 7 bases. The germline gives CDR1 SGHKS, CDR2 YYEKEE (reference sequence). This CDR3 is 15 amino acids long. The trim removed 0 bases at V and 4 bases at J, leaving 6 bases unmatched. The CDR3 nucleotides are TGTGCCAGCAGCTTGGCGGCAGGGGACAGCTATGGCTACACCTTC. Amino acid sequence: CASSLAAGDSYGYTF. Drawing the rest from reference TRBV5-5 and TRBJ1-2, the complete variable domain is DAGVTQSPTHLIKTRGQQVTLRCSPISGHKSVSWYQQVLGQGPQFIFQYYEKEERGRGNFPDRFSARQFPNYSSELNVNALLLGDSALYLCASSLAAGDSYGYTFGSGTRLTVV.

Of note for this clonotype: A far larger clone lies a single base away; this is likely a read error. This chain connects TRBV12-3 or TRBV12-4 to TRBJ2-7, with 7 bases aligning to TRBD2. CDR3 length: 14 amino acids. CDR3 coding DNA: TGTGCCAGCAGTTTGGGGGGGGACTCCTACGGGCAGTACTTC. Protein sequence: CASSLGGDSYGQYF.

The chain uses TRBV28 and TRBJ1-5; D is undetermined. The germline V and J ends were trimmed by 7 bases and 4 bases, with 17 bases remaining between them. Per the germline V gene, CDR1 is MDHEN and CDR2 is SYDVKM. The CDR3 loop spans 15 amino acids. The CDR3, as DNA: TGTGCCAGCACCCCCTCCGGCAGAGGTAATCAGCCCCAGCATTTT. This translates into CASTPSGRGNQPQHF.